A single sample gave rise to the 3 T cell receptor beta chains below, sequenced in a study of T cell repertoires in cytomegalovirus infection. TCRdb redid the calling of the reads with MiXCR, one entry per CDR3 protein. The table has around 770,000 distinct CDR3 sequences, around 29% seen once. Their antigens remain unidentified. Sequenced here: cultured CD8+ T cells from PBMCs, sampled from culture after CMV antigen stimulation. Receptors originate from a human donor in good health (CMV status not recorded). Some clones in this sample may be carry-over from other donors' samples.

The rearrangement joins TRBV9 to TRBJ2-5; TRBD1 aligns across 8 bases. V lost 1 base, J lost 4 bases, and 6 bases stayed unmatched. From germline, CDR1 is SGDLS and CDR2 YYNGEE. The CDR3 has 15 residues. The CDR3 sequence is CASSVQGADTETQYF. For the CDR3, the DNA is TGTGCCAGCAGCGTACAGGGGGCGGACACAGAGACCCAGTACTTC.

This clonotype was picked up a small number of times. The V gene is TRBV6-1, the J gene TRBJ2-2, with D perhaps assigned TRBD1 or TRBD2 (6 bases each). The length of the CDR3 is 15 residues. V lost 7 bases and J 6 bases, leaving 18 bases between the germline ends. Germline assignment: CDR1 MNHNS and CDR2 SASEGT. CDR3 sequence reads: CASKDYDWGPGELFF. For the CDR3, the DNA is TGTGCCAGCAAGGACTATGACTGGGGGCCCGGGGAGCTGTTTTTT.

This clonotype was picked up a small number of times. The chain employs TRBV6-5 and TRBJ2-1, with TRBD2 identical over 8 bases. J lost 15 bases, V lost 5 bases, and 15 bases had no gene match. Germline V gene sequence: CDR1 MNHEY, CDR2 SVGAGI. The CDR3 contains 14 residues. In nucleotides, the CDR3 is TGTGCCAGCAGTCCTTCCCTAGCGGGTGATTGGGGGTTCTTC. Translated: CASSPSLAGDWGFF.